This TCR beta chain was recorded in a study of follicular helper T cells after annual influenza vaccination. Comment on this clone: Its antigen is currently unknown.

Assay: immunoSEQ multiplex PCR; the TCRdb copy retains only in-frame clones and omits some. The top ten clones hold about 4% of a sample with 8,500 to 9,000 clones, 82% of them seen once. The study, taken as a whole, reports: Yearly vaccinations repeatedly recalled conserved clonotypes in ICOS+CD38+ cTfh. ICOS+CD38+ cTfh clonality change tracked circulating plasmablast frequency change.

Germline V lookup: CDR1 SGHNT, CDR2 YYREEE (reference sequence). The CDR3 sequence is 15 residues long. Trimming cost V 0 bases and J 4 bases, with 11 bases left between them. Time point described: 2015-2016 season, 7 days after influenza vaccination. This sequence was found in an adult who received the influenza vaccine. The sequences come from CXCR5+ CD38- circulating T follicular helper cells from blood, collected 7 days after influenza vaccination. Subset here: circulating Tfh, non-naive CD4+CXCR5+PD-1+ (ICOS+CD38+ or ICOS-CD38-). V gene TRBV5-4 combines with J gene TRBJ1-5, with D perhaps matching TRBD1 (5 bases). This CDR3 reads CASSLGGRPNQPQHF. CDR3 nucleotide sequence: TGTGCCAGCAGCTTGGGGGGGAGGCCGAATCAGCCCCAGCATTTT. Using reference TRBV5-4 and TRBJ1-5 for the parts outside the CDR3, the full variable domain is ETGVTQSPTHLIKTRGQQVTLRCSSQSGHNTVSWYQQALGQGPQFIFQYYREEENGRGNFPPRFSGLQFPNYSSELNVNALELDDSALYLCASSLGGRPNQPQHFGDGTRLSIL.